The rows below give T cell receptor beta chains drawn from one sample of a study of shared clonotypes between healthy human individuals. Only in-frame clones appear in the TCRdb table, and some are missing; sequencing was by immunoSEQ multiplex PCR. The sample holds nearly 2 million clones, over 85% seen once. The sample consisted of naive CD8+ T cells sorted from blood. The source is a man aged 18-30 years in good health. CDR3s leave out the opening cysteine and the closing phenylalanine or tryptophan. Clone size is not always given. Where it is, it says once, few, many or a class for expanded clones.

>TRBV6-5|NA
ASSYSKDTEAF
>TRBV2|NA
ASSDQRQGYEQY
>TRBV30|NA
AWSVGAGNTEAF
>TRBV5-6|NA
ASSSGLLTDTQY
>TRBV11-3|NA
ASSTTETAGLYNEQF
>TRBV7-9|NA
ASSLEDTEAF
>TRBV27|NA
ASSLSGENTEAF
>TRBV7-2|NA
ASSLAERGYEQY
>TRBV29-1|NA
SVEPGWADTQY
>TRBV30|NA
AWSVQQGSNEQY
>TRBV7-9|NA
ASSLVGYNQPQH
>TRBV5-1|NA
ASSSGTGGEKLF
>TRBV13|NA
ASSLGRQTGGTDTQY
>TRBV30|once
AWSVGFTEAF
>TRBV11-2|NA
ASSVTTGAFADQY
>TRBV7-9|NA
ASGWAIEAF
>TRBV30|NA
AWSVTGDTEAF
>TRBV11-2|NA
ASSAGGSYYEQY
>TRBV14|NA
ASSPAGETQY
>TRBV20-1|NA
SAAVEGGYT
>TRBV7-9|NA
ASSSSGDPYNEQF
>TRBV10-3|NA
AISWDSQTSTDTQY
>TRBV30|NA
ACRQGGYEQY
>TRBV7-7|NA
ASSLSPSVYNEQF
>TRBV27|NA
ASSSIVFSSTDTQY
>TRBV4-1|NA
ASSQSASLGKTQY
>TRBV15|NA
ATSNIGQGYSPLH
>TRBV2|once
ASSTAWVSDGELF
>TRBV15|NA
ATSRDGNGDTQY
>TRBV30|NA
AWSVLFETGPYEQY
>TRBV7-9|once
ASSSNRQGGGTEAF
>TRBV10-3|NA
ASAPVDLADDDEQF
>TRBV5-1|NA
ASSWRGGQETQY